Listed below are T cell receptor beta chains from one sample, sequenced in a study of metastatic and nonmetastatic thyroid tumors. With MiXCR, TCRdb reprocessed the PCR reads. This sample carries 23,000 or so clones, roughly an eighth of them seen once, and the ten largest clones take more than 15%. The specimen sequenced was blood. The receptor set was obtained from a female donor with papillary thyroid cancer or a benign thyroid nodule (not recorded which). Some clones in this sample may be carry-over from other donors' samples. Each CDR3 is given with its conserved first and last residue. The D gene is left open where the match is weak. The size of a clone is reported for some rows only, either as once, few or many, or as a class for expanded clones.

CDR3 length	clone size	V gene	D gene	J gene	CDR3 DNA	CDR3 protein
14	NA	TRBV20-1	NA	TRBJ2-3	TGCAGTGCTAGAGATCTAAGGCCCACAGATACGCAGTATTTT	CSARDLRPTDTQYF
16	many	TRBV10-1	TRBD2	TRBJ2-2	TGCGCCAGCAGTCCAGCGGGAGGAGGGAATGCCGGGGAGCTGTTTTTT	CASSPAGGGNAGELFF
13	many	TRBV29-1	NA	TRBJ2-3	TGCAGCGTTCTTGGGGCTAGCACAGATACGCAGTATTTT	CSVLGASTDTQYF
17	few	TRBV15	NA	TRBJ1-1	TGTGCCGCCAGCAGGCAACCACGGACGGGGTGGGACACTGAAGCTTTCTTT	CAASRQPRTGWDTEAFF
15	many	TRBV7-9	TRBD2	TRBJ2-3	TGTGCCAGCAGCCTTAGCGGGGACGTCTCAGATACGCAGTATTTT	CASSLSGDVSDTQYF
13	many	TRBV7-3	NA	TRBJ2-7	TGTGCCAGCAGCTCCTCGTCAGTAAGCGAGCAGTACTTC	CASSSSSVSEQYF
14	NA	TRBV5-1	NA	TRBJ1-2	TGCGCCAGCAGCTTGGCCGGGCCCATTTCGGGCTACACCTTC	CASSLAGPISGYTF
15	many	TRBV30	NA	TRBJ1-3	TGTGCCTGGGCCCGGACTGACGACTCTGGAAACACCATATATTTT	CAWARTDDSGNTIYF
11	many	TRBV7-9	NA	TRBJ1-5	TGTGCTTCGGGCCCCCTCCAGCCCCAGCATTTT	CASGPLQPQHF
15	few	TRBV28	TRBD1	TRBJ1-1	TGTGCCAGCAGTACTTGGGACAGGAAGAACACTGAAGCTTTCTTT	CASSTWDRKNTEAFF
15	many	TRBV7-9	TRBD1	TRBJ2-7	TGTGCCAGCAGCTTAGGGACAGGGGAATCCTACGAGCAGTACTTC	CASSLGTGESYEQYF
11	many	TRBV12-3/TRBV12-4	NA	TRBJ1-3	TGTGCCAGCAGCCCTGGAAACACCATATATTTT	CASSPGNTIYF
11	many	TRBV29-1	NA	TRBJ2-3	TGCAGCGCTTGGGAACCAGATTCGTCTTATTTT	CSAWEPDSSYF
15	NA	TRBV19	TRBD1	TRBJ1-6	TGTGCCAGTATGGACAGGACCTCCTATAATTCACCCCTCCACTTT	CASMDRTSYNSPLHF
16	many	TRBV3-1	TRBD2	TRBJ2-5	TGTGCCAGCAGCCAAGGGACTAGCGGGAGGGGAGAGACCCAGTACTTC	CASSQGTSGRGETQYF
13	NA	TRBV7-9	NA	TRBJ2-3	TGTGCCAGCAGCTTAGCCCTTTCAGATACGCAGTATTTT	CASSLALSDTQYF
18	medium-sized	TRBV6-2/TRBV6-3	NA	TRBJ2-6	TGTGCCAGCAGTTTTTCCCCCCATCCCGCGTCTGGGGCCAACGTCCTGACTTTC	CASSFSPHPASGANVLTF
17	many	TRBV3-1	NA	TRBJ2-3	TGTGCCAGCAGCCCAAAAACGGGGGGCCGTCGCACAGATACGCAGTATTTT	CASSPKTGGRRTDTQYF
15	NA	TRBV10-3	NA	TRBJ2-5	TGTGCCATCAGTGAAGGACAACGACTAGGAGAGACCCAGTACTTC	CAISEGQRLGETQYF
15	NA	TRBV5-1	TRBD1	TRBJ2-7	TGCGCCAGCAGCTGGGGACAGGGGTTTTTCTACGAGCAGTACTTC	CASSWGQGFFYEQYF
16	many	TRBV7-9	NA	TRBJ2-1	TGTGCCAGCAGCTCGAGACCCGACCTGGTCGACAATGAGCAGTTCTTC	CASSSRPDLVDNEQFF
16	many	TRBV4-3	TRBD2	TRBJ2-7	TGCGCCAGCAGCCAGGCTACTAGCGGGACCTCCTACGAGCAGTACTTC	CASSQATSGTSYEQYF
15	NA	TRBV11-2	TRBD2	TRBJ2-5	TGTGCCAGCAGCTTAGCACTCGGGGGGGTAGAGACCCAGTACTTC	CASSLALGGVETQYF
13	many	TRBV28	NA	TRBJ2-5	TGTGCCAGCAGTGTGACAGTACAAGAGACCCAGTACTTC	CASSVTVQETQYF
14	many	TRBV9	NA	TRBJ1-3	TGTGCCAGCAGCGTAGACGATCTTGGAAACACCATATATTTT	CASSVDDLGNTIYF
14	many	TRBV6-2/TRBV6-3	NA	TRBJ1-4	TGTGCCAGCAGTTACACCAGACCGACTGAAAAACTGTTTTTT	CASSYTRPTEKLFF
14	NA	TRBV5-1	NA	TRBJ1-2	TGCGCCAGCAGCTTGGGCGGGGAGGGCGATGGCTACACCTTC	CASSLGGEGDGYTF
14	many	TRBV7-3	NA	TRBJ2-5	TGTGCCAGCAGCTCCACCCCTGACCATAAGACCCAGTACTTC	CASSSTPDHKTQYF
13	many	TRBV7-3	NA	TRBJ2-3	TGTGCCAGCAGCTTAGAGGACAGCCATACGCAGTATTTT	CASSLEDSHTQYF
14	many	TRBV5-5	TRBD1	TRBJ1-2	TGTGCCAGCAGCATCCAGGGGGTCCTCTATGGCTACACCTTC	CASSIQGVLYGYTF
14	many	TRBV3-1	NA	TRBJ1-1	TGTGCCAGCAGCCAAGTTTCCGGGGGCCCTGAAGCTTTCTTT	CASSQVSGGPEAFF
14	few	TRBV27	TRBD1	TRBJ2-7	TGTGCCAGCAGTCTACAGGGGACGCGCTACGAGCAGTACTTC	CASSLQGTRYEQYF
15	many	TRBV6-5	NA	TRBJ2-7	TGTGCCAGCAGTTACTCTACTAGTCGAAACTACGAGCAGTACTTC	CASSYSTSRNYEQYF
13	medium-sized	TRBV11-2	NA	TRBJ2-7	TGTGCCAGCAGCAGTACCCCAAGCTACGAGCAGTACTTC	CASSSTPSYEQYF
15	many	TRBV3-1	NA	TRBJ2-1	TGTGCCAGCAGCCAAGGGGGGGAAACCTACAATGAGCAGTTCTTC	CASSQGGETYNEQFF
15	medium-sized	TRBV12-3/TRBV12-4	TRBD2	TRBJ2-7	TGTGCCAGCAGGGGAGATAGCGGGAGGGCCTACGAGCAGTACTTC	CASRGDSGRAYEQYF
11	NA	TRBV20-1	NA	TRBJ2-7	TGCAGTGCTTGGGCCGACTACGAGCAGTACTTC	CSAWADYEQYF
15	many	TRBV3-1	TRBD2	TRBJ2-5	TGTGCCAGCAGCCTAGGGACTAGCGGGAGGGAGACCCAGTACTTC	CASSLGTSGRETQYF